The T cell receptor beta chain described here comes from a study of blood T cell repertoires in COVID-19. Study-level background: Samples came from the United States, Italy and Spain, spanning acute and convalescent COVID-19.

The CDR3 length is 16 residues. The V gene end was trimmed by 5 bases and the J gene end by 4 bases; junction bases not matched to a gene: 7. The germline V gene has CDR1 SGHRS and CDR2 YFSETQ. Original methodology: Estimation of nucleated cell counts was performed using reference gene primer amplification. Measured with immunoSEQ multiplex PCR; TCRdb has only the in-frame clones, and not every one. V, J and clone size were drawn from that table, and D and trimming were deduced from the DNA. This sample yields around 140,000 clones, of which more than 75% are seen a single time; about 10% belongs to the top ten. The Seattle patients joined while their infection was active and were tracked longitudinally afterward.

The V call is TRBV5-1, the J call TRBJ1-4, with 11 nucleotides matching TRBD1. Sequencing was carried out using peripheral blood. The sequence was obtained from a woman aged 70-85 years with COVID-19, enrolled during active disease. The CDR3 protein is CASRGQGARNNEKLFF. DNA for the CDR3: TGCGCCAGCAGAGGACAGGGGGCGAGAAATAATGAAAAACTGTTTTTT.